Presented here are 10 T cell receptor beta chains from one specimen sequenced in a study of blood T cells in healthy people across ages. It was with a sample-barcoded 5' primer and a J-beta primer mix that a second PCR of about 6 to 11 cycles was run. TCRdb used MiXCR to reprocess the 5' RACE reads, holding one entry per CDR3 protein. In the table there are some 900,000 distinct CDR3 sequences, 40% to 60% of which are singletons. Sequences were obtained from blood. Receptors were obtained from a man younger than 45 in good health.

The rearrangement joins TRBV20-1 to TRBJ2-1; 9 bases agree with TRBD2. J gave up 12 bases and V 0 bases, and 9 bases lay outside the gene matches. The CDR3 extends over 14 amino acids. The V gene's germline CDR1 is DFQATT and CDR2 SNEGSKA (reference sequence). This chain's CDR3 is CSARDRRGGAGQFF. The DNA for the CDR3 is TGCAGTGCTAGAGATCGTCGCGGGGGGGCCGGGCAGTTCTTC.

The genes are TRBV14 and TRBJ2-5; D is unresolved. The J call could be wrong; TRBJ2-7 is a better fit for the DNA end. The CDR3 totals 13 residues. CDR1 and CDR2 (germline): SGHDN, FVKESK. As DNA, the CDR3 is TGTGCCAGCAGCCAAGAGTCGGTCTACGAGCAGTACTTC. Translation gives CASSQESVYEQYF.

This clonotype showed up many times. A read error may produce the germline difference seen at one junction end. The V gene is TRBV5-1, the J gene TRBJ2-1; a weak D match, TRBD2 (5 bases). The CDR3 runs to 14 residues. From germline, CDR1 is SGHRS and CDR2 YFSETQ. The CDR3 sequence is CASSSSGVYNEQFF. DNA for the CDR3: TGTGCCAGCAGCTCCTCCGGGGTCTACAATGAGCAGTTCTTC.

The CDR3 DNA follows: TGCAGTGCTGCCGGGACTACCCAAGAGACCCAGTACTTC. Translated: CSAAGTTQETQYF. J is TRBJ2-5 and V is TRBV20-1; TRBD2 matches 7 bases. The germline gives CDR1 DFQATT, CDR2 SNEGSKA (reference sequence). There are 13 residues in the CDR3. With 5 bases clipped from V and 1 base from J, the junction kept 4 bases outside the gene matches.

The rearrangement uses TRBV21-1 and TRBJ2-3; the table's D call, TRBD2, was not checked against the DNA. TRBV21-1 is noted as a pseudogene. This CDR3 region has 16 residues. CDR3 coding DNA: TGTGCCAGCAGAAGCGGGACTAGCGGGCTGGTGTATACGCAGTATTTT. Protein: CASRSGTSGLVYTQYF.

Only a few counts were recorded for this clonotype. The J gene is TRBJ2-4, the V gene TRBV3-1; D may be TRBD1 or TRBD2 (6 bases each). The J call may be wrong; the DNA end is better matched by TRBJ2-7. The CDR3 totals 15 residues. Germline V lookup: CDR1 LGHDT, CDR2 YNNKEL (reference sequence). CDR3 sequence reads: CASSQGGLATYEQYF. The CDR3 bases are TGTGCCAGCAGCCAAGGGGGGCTAGCGACCTACGAGCAGTACTTC.

V is TRBV18 and J is TRBJ2-3; D call uncertain. Per germline, CDR1 KGHSH and CDR2 LQKENI. V lost 0 bases to trimming and J lost 3 bases, with 10 bases between them. The CDR3 spans 15 residues. The CDR3 here is CASSPPVAETDTQYF. CDR3 coding DNA: TGTGCCAGCTCACCACCTGTCGCGGAGACAGATACGCAGTATTTT.

This chain connects TRBV29-1 to TRBJ1-4; D not resolved. From germline, CDR1 is SQVTM and CDR2 ANQGSEA. V lost 7 bases and J lost 0, with 9 bases in between. CDR3 length: 13 residues. The CDR3 protein is CSAEGATNEKLFF. The DNA of the CDR3 is TGCAGCGCAGAGGGTGCAACTAATGAAAAACTGTTTTTT.

This clonotype showed up just a few times. The J gene is TRBJ1-1, the V gene TRBV5-1; D remains ambiguous. Germline values: CDR1 SGHRS, CDR2 YFSETQ. The V end was cut by 0 bases, the J end by 7 bases, with 13 bases between. The CDR3 spans 14 residues. Here the CDR3 reads CASSLGGGGLEAFF. Written as DNA, the CDR3 is TGCGCCAGCAGCTTGGGTGGAGGAGGGCTTGAAGCTTTCTTT.

The V and J genes are TRBV20-1 and TRBJ2-2, with 11 nucleotides matching TRBD2. There are 15 residues in the CDR3. Per the germline V gene, CDR1 is DFQATT and CDR2 is SNEGSKA (reference sequence). J was trimmed by 2 bases and V by 6 bases; bases with no gene match: 5. The CDR3 DNA follows: TGCAGTGCAGGTCTAGCGGGGGGAAACACCGGGGAGCTGTTTTTT. Its protein product is CSAGLAGGNTGELFF.